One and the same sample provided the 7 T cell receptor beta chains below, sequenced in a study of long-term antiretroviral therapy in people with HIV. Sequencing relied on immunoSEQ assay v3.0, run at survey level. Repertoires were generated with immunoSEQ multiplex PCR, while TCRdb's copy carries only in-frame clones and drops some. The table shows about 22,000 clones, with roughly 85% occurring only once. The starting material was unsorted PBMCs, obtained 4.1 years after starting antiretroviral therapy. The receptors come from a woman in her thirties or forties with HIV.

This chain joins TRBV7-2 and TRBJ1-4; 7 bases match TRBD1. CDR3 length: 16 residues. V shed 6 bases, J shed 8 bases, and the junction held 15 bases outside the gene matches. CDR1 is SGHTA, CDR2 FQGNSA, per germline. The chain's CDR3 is CASSLTSTGFGEKLFF. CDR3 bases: TGTGCCAGCAGTCTTACCTCGACAGGGTTTGGGGAAAAACTGTTTTTT.

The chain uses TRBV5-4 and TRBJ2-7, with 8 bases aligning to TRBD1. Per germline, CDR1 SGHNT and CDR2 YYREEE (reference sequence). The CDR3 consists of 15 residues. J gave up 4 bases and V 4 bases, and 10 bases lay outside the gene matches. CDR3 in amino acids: CASSPTGQGGYEQYF. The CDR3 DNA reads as TGTGCCAGCAGCCCCACTGGACAGGGAGGTTACGAGCAGTACTTC.

The CDR3 reads CATSRDKGLRDRGYGYTF. The DNA of the CDR3 is TGTGCCACCAGCAGAGATAAGGGCCTGAGGGACAGGGGCTATGGCTACACCTTC. The genes are TRBV15 and TRBJ1-2; 10 bases match TRBD1. The CDR3 is made up of 18 amino acids. Germline trimming cut 0 bases from V and 4 bases from J; bases unmatched to any gene: 11. CDR1 is LNHNV and CDR2 is YYDKDF in the germline V gene (reference sequence). The complete variable domain, with remaining parts taken from reference TRBV15 and TRBJ1-2, reads DAMVIQNPRYQVTQFGKPVTLSCSQTLNHNVMYWYQQKSSQAPKLLFHYYDKDFNNEADTPDNFQSRRPNTSFCFLDIRSPGLGDTAMYLCATSRDKGLRDRGYGYTFGSGTRLTVV.

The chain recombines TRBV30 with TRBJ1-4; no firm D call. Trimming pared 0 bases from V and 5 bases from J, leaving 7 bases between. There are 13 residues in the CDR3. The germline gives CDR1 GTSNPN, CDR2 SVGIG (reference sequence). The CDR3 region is CAWSVDRNEKLFF. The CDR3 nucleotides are TGTGCCTGGAGTGTAGATAGAAATGAAAAACTGTTTTTT.

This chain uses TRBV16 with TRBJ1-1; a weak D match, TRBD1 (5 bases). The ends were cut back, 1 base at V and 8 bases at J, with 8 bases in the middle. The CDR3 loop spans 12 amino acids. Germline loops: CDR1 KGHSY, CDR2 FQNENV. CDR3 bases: TGTGCCAGCAGCCAATATAAGGGGGAAGCTTTCTTT. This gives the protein CASSQYKGEAFF.

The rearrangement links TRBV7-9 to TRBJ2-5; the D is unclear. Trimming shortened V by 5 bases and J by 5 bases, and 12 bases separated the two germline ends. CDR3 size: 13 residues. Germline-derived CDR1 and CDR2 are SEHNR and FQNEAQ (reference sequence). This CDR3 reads CASSPEWAETQYF. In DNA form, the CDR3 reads TGTGCCAGCAGCCCGGAGTGGGCGGAGACCCAGTACTTC.

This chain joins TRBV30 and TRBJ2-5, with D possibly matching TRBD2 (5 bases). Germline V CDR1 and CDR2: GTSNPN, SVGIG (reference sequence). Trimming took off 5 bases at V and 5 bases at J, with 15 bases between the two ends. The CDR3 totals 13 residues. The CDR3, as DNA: TGTGCCTGGGGTGGCCCCCGGGGTGAGACCCAGTACTTC. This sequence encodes CAWGGPRGETQYF.